These T cell receptor beta chains were read from a single sample in a study of T-cell memory formation after mild COVID-19. TCRdb fed the 5' RACE reads into MiXCR, producing one record per CDR3 protein. Of around 470,000 distinct CDR3 sequences listed, roughly 20% are singletons. The sequencing input was PBMCs or a T cell subset sorted from them (not recorded which). These receptors were collected from an adult woman who had mild COVID-19 (a few samples of this study predate the infection). Cell type and time point are not known. Both conserved end residues are part of each CDR3. A D gene is named only where the DNA matches it firmly. A row's size may be missing; if present it is once, few, many or a size class.

CDR3 length,clone size,D gene,J gene,V gene,CDR3 protein,CDR3 DNA
17,.,TRBD2,TRBJ2-1,TRBV4-1,CASSLPLAGGLYNEQFF,TGCGCCAGCAGCTTACCTCTAGCGGGGGGGCTCTACAATGAGCAGTTCTTC
13,.,.,TRBJ2-5,TRBV29-1,CSVLRTAQETQYF,TGCAGCGTCTTAAGGACAGCTCAAGAGACCCAGTACTTC
12,.,.,TRBJ1-2,TRBV27,CASSIGGHGYTF,TGTGCCAGCAGTATAGGGGGGCATGGCTACACCTTC
16,.,TRBD2,TRBJ2-3,TRBV7-6,CASSSPLARATDTQYF,TGTGCCAGCAGCTCACCACTAGCGCGGGCGACAGATACGCAGTATTTT
17,few,TRBD2,TRBJ2-7,TRBV4-2,CASSQGPQSGARYEQYF,TGTGCCAGCAGCCAAGGACCTCAGAGCGGGGCGCGCTACGAGCAGTACTTC
14,.,.,TRBJ2-4,TRBV10-3,CAIGEDDRFDIQYF,TGTGCCATCGGAGAAGATGACAGGTTTGACATTCAGTACTTC
18,few,.,TRBJ1-6,TRBV5-1,CASSLFPGKSRYNSPLHF,TGCGCCAGCAGCTTGTTCCCGGGCAAAAGCCGCTATAATTCACCCCTCCACTTT
15,.,TRBD1,TRBJ2-1,TRBV9,CASSVGQGVENEQFF,TGTGCCAGCAGCGTAGGACAGGGAGTCGAGAATGAGCAGTTCTTC
13,.,.,TRBJ1-1,TRBV12-3/TRBV12-4,CASRIQGSTEAFF,TGTGCCAGCAGGATCCAGGGTAGTACTGAAGCTTTCTTT
16,.,.,TRBJ2-7,TRBV6-5,CASSYSTGQVTYEQYF,TGTGCCAGCAGTTACTCGACGGGCCAGGTAACCTACGAGCAGTACTTC
15,few,.,TRBJ2-5,TRBV15,CATSRDAGGVETQYF,TGTGCCACCAGCAGAGATGCCGGGGGAGTGGAGACCCAGTACTTC
18,.,.,TRBJ2-7,TRBV6-5,CASSYSGTTAGGAYEQYF,TGTGCCAGCAGTTACTCCGGGACAACAGCCGGAGGTGCCTACGAGCAGTACTTC
15,.,.,TRBJ2-3,TRBV27,CASSQRGVSTDTQYF,TGTGCCAGCTCGCAACGAGGGGTTAGCACAGATACGCAGTATTTT
15,.,.,TRBJ2-3,TRBV27,CASSLSPGPTDTQYF,TGTGCCAGCAGTTTATCGCCAGGCCCCACAGATACGCAGTATTTT
14,.,.,TRBJ2-7,TRBV12-3/TRBV12-4,CASGASSGSYEQYF,TGTGCCAGTGGAGCGAGCTCAGGCTCCTACGAGCAGTACTTC
16,.,.,TRBJ1-1,TRBV4-2,CASSQDDGVYDTEAFF,TGTGCCAGCAGCCAAGACGATGGGGTTTACGACACTGAAGCTTTCTTT
12,.,.,TRBJ1-1,TRBV12-3/TRBV12-4,CASSTRATEAFF,TGTGCCAGCAGCACCAGGGCCACTGAAGCTTTCTTT
16,.,.,TRBJ1-2,TRBV4-1,CASSQQTAPLSYGYTF,TGCGCCAGCAGCCAACAAACAGCTCCCCTGAGCTATGGCTACACCTTC
18,few,.,TRBJ2-2,TRBV24-1,CATSDRPRGHLNTGELFF,TGTGCCACCAGTGATAGACCTAGAGGGCATTTGAACACCGGGGAGCTGTTTTTT
13,.,.,TRBJ1-1,TRBV3-1,CASSQAVGTEAFF,TGTGCCAGCAGCCAAGCGGTCGGGACAGAAGCTTTCTTT
13,.,.,TRBJ2-7,TRBV9,CASSTEVWYEQYF,TGTGCCAGCAGCACAGAGGTATGGTACGAGCAGTACTTC
12,.,.,TRBJ2-1,TRBV5-6,CASSFSGVRGFF,TGTGCCAGCAGCTTTTCAGGGGTCCGGGGGTTCTTC
15,many,.,TRBJ2-6,TRBV12-3/TRBV12-4,CASSLRGSGANVLTF,TGTGCCAGCAGCTTGAGGGGATCCGGGGCCAACGTCCTGACTTTC
14,.,TRBD2,TRBJ2-7,TRBV20-1,CSARETSGNYEQYF,TGCAGTGCTAGAGAGACTAGCGGGAACTACGAGCAGTACTTC
16,.,TRBD2,TRBJ2-3,TRBV4-2,CDSSQAGGEGTDTQYF,TGTGACAGCAGCCAAGCGGGAGGGGAGGGCACAGATACGCAGTATTTT
13,.,.,TRBJ2-7,TRBV3-1,CASRQGPQDEQYF,TGTGCCAGCAGGCAGGGCCCCCAGGACGAGCAGTACTTC
16,.,.,TRBJ2-2,TRBV7-9,CASSLGSPPGAGELFF,TGTGCCAGCAGCTTAGGGTCACCTCCCGGGGCCGGGGAGCTGTTTTTT
16,few,.,TRBJ2-7,TRBV3-1,CASSQLTDRSSYEQYF,TGTGCCAGCAGCCAACTTACTGACAGGAGCTCCTACGAGCAGTACTTC
13,few,.,TRBJ2-1,TRBV2,CASSADSGYEQFF,TGTGCCAGCAGTGCAGACTCAGGGTATGAGCAGTTCTTC
17,.,.,TRBJ1-2,TRBV4-1,CASSQLTGPKYNYGYTF,TGCGCCAGCAGCCAACTCACAGGGCCCAAGTATAACTATGGCTACACCTTC
18,.,TRBD1,TRBJ1-1,TRBV11-2,CASSLDWTGLSGNTEAFF,TGTGCCAGCAGCTTAGATTGGACAGGACTCAGCGGGAACACTGAAGCTTTCTTT
14,few,.,TRBJ2-1,TRBV5-1,CASSLVASNNEQFF,TGCGCCAGCAGCTTGGTAGCTAGCAACAATGAGCAGTTCTTC
16,few,TRBD2,TRBJ2-3,TRBV11-2,CASSPRREGLGDTQYF,TGTGCCAGCAGCCCCCGACGGGAGGGCCTTGGAGATACGCAGTATTTT
14,.,.,TRBJ2-3,TRBV6-1,CASTRDPSTDTQYF,TGTGCCAGCACCCGGGACCCTAGCACAGATACGCAGTATTTT
12,many,TRBD1,TRBJ1-2,TRBV20-1,CSAAGTGYGYTF,TGCAGTGCCGCCGGGACAGGGTATGGCTACACCTTC
14,few,.,TRBJ2-2,TRBV6-2/TRBV6-3,CASSYFGGTGELFF,TGTGCCAGCAGTTACTTTGGCGGCACCGGGGAGCTGTTTTTT
14,.,TRBD2,TRBJ2-3,TRBV7-2,CASSAYLAGGTQYF,TGTGCCAGCAGCGCGTACCTAGCGGGGGGTACGCAGTATTTT
14,.,.,TRBJ1-1,TRBV23-1,CASSHNQGSTEAFF,TGCGCCAGCAGTCACAACCAGGGGAGCACTGAAGCTTTCTTT
14,.,.,TRBJ1-2,TRBV4-1,CASSQVGTNYGYTF,TGCGCCAGCAGCCAAGTGGGCACCAACTATGGCTACACCTTC
13,many,.,TRBJ2-7,TRBV20-1,CSAIRGDRREQYF,TGCAGTGCTATTCGGGGAGATAGGAGAGAGCAGTACTTC
14,few,.,TRBJ1-5,TRBV4-1,CASSQDRLNQPQHF,TGCGCCAGCAGCCAAGATCGGCTCAATCAGCCCCAGCATTTT
15,.,.,TRBJ1-5,TRBV9,CASSAGDGVGQPQHF,TGTGCCAGCAGCGCAGGGGATGGAGTCGGGCAGCCCCAGCATTTT
13,.,.,TRBJ1-1,TRBV24-1,CATRNRDASEAFF,TGTGCCACCCGAAATCGAGACGCCTCTGAAGCTTTCTTT
15,few,.,TRBJ2-7,TRBV12-3/TRBV12-4,CASSWESGGTYEQYF,TGTGCCAGCAGTTGGGAGTCAGGAGGGACCTACGAGCAGTACTTC
14,.,.,TRBJ2-2,TRBV9,CAGSALRGPGELFF,TGTGCCGGCAGCGCTCTCCGAGGCCCCGGGGAGCTGTTTTTT
19,few,TRBD2,TRBJ2-1,TRBV6-2/TRBV6-3,CASSYSILMGLASDNEQFF,TGTGCCAGCAGTTACTCGATATTGATGGGACTAGCGTCAGACAATGAGCAGTTCTTC
15,.,.,TRBJ2-7,TRBV5-1,CASSWGDGSANEQYF,TGCGCCAGCTCCTGGGGCGACGGGAGTGCCAACGAGCAGTACTTC